Included here is one TCR beta chain sequence, with context. These data belong to a study of T cell changes during pregnancy in multiple sclerosis. Clones were read by immunoSEQ multiplex PCR, and TCRdb kept only the in-frame ones, dropping some. The sample yields 88,000 or so clones, 92% seen once. Germline V gene data show CDR1 as LNHDA and CDR2 as SQIVND (reference sequence). After removal of 6 bases from V and 4 bases from J, the junction contained 12 bases not matched to a gene. The CDR3 spans 15 residues. The clonotype was recovered from a female donor with multiple sclerosis, enrolled in a pregnancy study. The source was peripheral blood, collected before pregnancy. This chain joins TRBV19 and TRBJ2-7; TRBD2 agrees at 7 bases. CDR3 loop: CASSPSGTTFYEQYF. CDR3 bases: TGTGCCAGTAGCCCCTCCGGGACTACTTTTTACGAGCAGTACTTC.